This T cell receptor (beta chain) derives from a study of CD4 T cells in relation to SARS-CoV-2 and coronaviruses. About the research overall: After roughly 9 days of antigen culture, PBMC TCR beta CDR3s were sequenced. Of the patients, under 10 were male, 4 female, two Hispanic. Shared crossreactive spike epitopes were mapped to their HLA restriction. Study findings and constraints: In approximately 70% of donors, memory CD4+ clonotypes crossrecognized SARS-CoV-2 and at least one common cold coronavirus spike.

This clone showed up just once. Its antigen is still unknown. Germline V gives CDR1 SGHDT, CDR2 YYEEEE. With V trimmed by 3 bases and J by 2 bases, 9 bases remained unmatched. The CDR3 runs to 18 residues. Assay used: immunoSEQ multiplex PCR; TCRdb lists only in-frame clones, some missing. Among about 43,000 clones listed, almost 85% were seen once. Sample: naive CD4+ T cells from PBMCs, cultured in vitro. Subset reported: naive CD4+ T cells isolated by negative enrichment. The chain is built from TRBV5-6 and TRBJ2-3; 13 nucleotides match TRBD2. This clonotype was sampled from an adult with COVID-19. In DNA form, the CDR3 reads TGTGCCAGCAGCTCACCGACGACTAGCGGGAGGCTCACAGATACGCAGTATTTT. It codes for CASSSPTTSGRLTDTQYF.